The clone carrying this T cell receptor (beta chain) occurred a few times. Methods used by the authors: Quantification of nucleated cells was approximated via reference gene primer amplification. Some clones are missing from TCRdb's copy, which holds only in-frame ones; the method was immunoSEQ multiplex PCR. The V and J calls and clone size come from that table; D and trimming were worked out from the DNA. The sample has around 68,000 clones, approximately 90% seen once. The V end was cut by 1 base, the J end by 1 base, with 17 bases between. The germline CDR1 and CDR2 sequences are SGHTA and FQGTGA. The CDR3 spans 18 residues. This sample was included in a study of blood T cell repertoires in COVID-19. Study context: Samples came from the United States, Italy and Spain, spanning acute and convalescent COVID-19. The analysed material was cDNA or gDNA that came from T cells, B-cell-depleted T cells, or PBMCs.

Material for sequencing was peripheral blood. The TCR was taken from a man aged 50-60 years with acute or convalescent COVID-19. The J gene is TRBJ1-3, the V gene TRBV7-3; D is uncertain. The CDR3 protein is CASSLIYLPVLSGNTIYF. CDR3 coding DNA: TGTGCCAGCAGCTTAATCTACCTCCCCGTTCTTTCTGGAAACACCATATATTTT.